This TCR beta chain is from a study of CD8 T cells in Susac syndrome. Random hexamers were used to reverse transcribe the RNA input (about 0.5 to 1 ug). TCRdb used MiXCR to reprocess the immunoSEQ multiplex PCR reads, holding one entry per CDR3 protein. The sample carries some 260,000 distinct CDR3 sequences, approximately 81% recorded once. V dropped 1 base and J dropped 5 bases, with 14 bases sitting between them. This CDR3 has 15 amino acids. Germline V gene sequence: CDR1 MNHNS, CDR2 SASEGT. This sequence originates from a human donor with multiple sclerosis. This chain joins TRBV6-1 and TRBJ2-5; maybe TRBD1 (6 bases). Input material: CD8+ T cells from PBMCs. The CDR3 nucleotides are TGTGCCAGCAGTGAAGGGGACACGCTGCTGGAGACCCAGTACTTC. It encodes CASSEGDTLLETQYF.